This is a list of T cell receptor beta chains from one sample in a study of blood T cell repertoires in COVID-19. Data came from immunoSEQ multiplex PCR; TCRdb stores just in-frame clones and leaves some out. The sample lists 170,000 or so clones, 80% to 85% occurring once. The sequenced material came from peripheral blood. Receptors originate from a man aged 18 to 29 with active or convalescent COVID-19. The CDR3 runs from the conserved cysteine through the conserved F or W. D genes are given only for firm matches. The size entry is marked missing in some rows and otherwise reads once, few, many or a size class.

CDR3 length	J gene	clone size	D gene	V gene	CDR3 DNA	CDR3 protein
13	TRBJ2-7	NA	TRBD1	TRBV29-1	TGCAGCACCTCCGGGACAGGGTCCTACGAGCAGTACTTC	CSTSGTGSYEQYF
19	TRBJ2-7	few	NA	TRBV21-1	TGTGCCAGCAGCAAAGCGTGGGCGACTAGCGGCATTTCCCCCTACGAGCAGTACTTC	CASSKAWATSGISPYEQYF
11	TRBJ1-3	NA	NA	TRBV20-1	TGCAGTGCTAGAGTCAGAAACACCATATATTTT	CSARVRNTIYF
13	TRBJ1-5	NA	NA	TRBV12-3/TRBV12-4	TGTGCCAGCAGTTTGCATCCGCGTCAGCCCCAGCATTTT	CASSLHPRQPQHF
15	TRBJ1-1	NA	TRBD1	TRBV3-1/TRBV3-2	TGTGCCAGCAGCCAGGTTCGGACAGGGCTTACTGAAGCTTTCTTT	CASSQVRTGLTEAFF
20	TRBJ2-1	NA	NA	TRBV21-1	TGTGCCAGCAGCAAAGCGGGGACTAGCGGCAGGCGAGTAGGACGCAATGAGCAGTTCTTC	CASSKAGTSGRRVGRNEQFF
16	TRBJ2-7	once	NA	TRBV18	TGTGCCAGCTCACCATCGCCACTCCGTCTCGCCTACGAGCAGTACTTC	CASSPSPLRLAYEQYF
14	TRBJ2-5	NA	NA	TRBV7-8	TGTGCCAGCAGCTTAATCCAGAAACAAGAGACCCAGTACTTC	CASSLIQKQETQYF
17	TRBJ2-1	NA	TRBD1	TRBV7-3	TGTGCCAGCAGCCCTCAGACAGGGACGAGCTCCTACAATGAGCAGTTCTTC	CASSPQTGTSSYNEQFF
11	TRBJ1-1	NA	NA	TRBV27	TGTGCCAGCAGTAGGGGGACTGAAGCTTTCTTT	CASSRGTEAFF
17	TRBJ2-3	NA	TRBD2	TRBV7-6	TGTGCCAGCAGCTTAATTGGGCGTGGTAGCGGGAGCGATACGCAGTATTTT	CASSLIGRGSGSDTQYF
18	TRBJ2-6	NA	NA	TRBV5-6	TGTGCCAGCAGCATCAAGACAGCGTTCTTCTCTGGGGCCAACGTCCTGACTTTC	CASSIKTAFFSGANVLTF
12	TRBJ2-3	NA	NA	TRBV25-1	TGTGCCAGCAGTGAATTCGGAGATACGCAGTATTTT	CASSEFGDTQYF
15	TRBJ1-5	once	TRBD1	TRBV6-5	TGTGCCAGCAGTTCCCCAGGGGGCGGCAATCAGCCCCAGCATTTT	CASSSPGGGNQPQHF
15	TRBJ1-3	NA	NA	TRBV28	TGTGCCAGCAGTTTCCCCAGGGACTCTGGAAACACCATATATTTT	CASSFPRDSGNTIYF
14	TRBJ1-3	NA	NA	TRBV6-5	TGTGCCAGCAGGGAGGGGTCGGGTGGAAACACCATATATTTT	CASREGSGGNTIYF
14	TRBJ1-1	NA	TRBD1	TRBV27	TGTGCCAGCAGAAGGACAGGCCCGAACACTGAAGCTTTCTTT	CASRRTGPNTEAFF
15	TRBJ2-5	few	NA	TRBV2	TGTGCCAGCAGTGGGGGCAGGATGAGACAAGAGACCCAGTACTTC	CASSGGRMRQETQYF
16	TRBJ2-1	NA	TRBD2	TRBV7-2	TGTGCCAGCAGCCCTCAGGGACTAGCGAGGAACAATGAGCAGTTCTTC	CASSPQGLARNNEQFF
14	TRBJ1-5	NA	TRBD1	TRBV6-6	TGTGCCAGCAGCCGACGGGACAGGTACCAGCCCCAGCATTTT	CASSRRDRYQPQHF
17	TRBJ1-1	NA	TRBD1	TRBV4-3	TGCGCCAGCAGCCAACTACGGACAGGGGGCGTATATACTGAAGCTTTCTTT	CASSQLRTGGVYTEAFF
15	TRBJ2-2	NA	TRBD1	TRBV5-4	TGTGCCAGCAGCCCAACAGGGGGCGCGGGGGGGGAGCTGTTTTTT	CASSPTGGAGGELFF
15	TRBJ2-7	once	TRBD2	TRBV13	TGTGCCAGCAGCTTAGATAGCGGGAGTATCAACGAGCAGTACTTC	CASSLDSGSINEQYF
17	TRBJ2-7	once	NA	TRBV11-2	TGTGCCAGCAGCTTAGGGGGGGGCGGCGGGGGTCCCGACGAGCAGTACTTC	CASSLGGGGGGPDEQYF
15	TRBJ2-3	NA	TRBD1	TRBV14	TGTGCCAGCAGCCAACTCAGGGGGAAGACAGATACGCAGTATTTT	CASSQLRGKTDTQYF
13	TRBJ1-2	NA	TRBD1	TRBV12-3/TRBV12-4	TGTGCCAGCAGTGGGACAGGGAACTATGGCTACACCTTC	CASSGTGNYGYTF
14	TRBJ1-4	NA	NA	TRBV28	TGTGCCAGCAAAGTACAGGGATCTAATGAAAAACTGTTTTTT	CASKVQGSNEKLFF
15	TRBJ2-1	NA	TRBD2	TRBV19	TGTGCCAGTACCCCGACTAGCGGGGAAGTTTATGAGCAGTTCTTC	CASTPTSGEVYEQFF
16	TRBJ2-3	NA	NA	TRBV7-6	TGTGCCAGCAGCTTACCCCGAGGGCCTAGCACAGATACGCAGTATTTT	CASSLPRGPSTDTQYF
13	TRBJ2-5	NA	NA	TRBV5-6	TGTGCCAGCAGCTTGGGCGGGCAGAAGACCCAGTACTTC	CASSLGGQKTQYF
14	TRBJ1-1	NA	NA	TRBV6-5	TGTGCCAGCAGTTACGGGGGGGTAGGCACTGAAGCTTTCTTT	CASSYGGVGTEAFF
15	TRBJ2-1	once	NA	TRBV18	TGTGCCAGCTCACCAACGCACAGGGGGGGCAATGAGCAGTTCTTC	CASSPTHRGGNEQFF
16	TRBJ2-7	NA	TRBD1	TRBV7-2	TGTGCCAGCGTCGCGAATGGGGGACAGGGCCCCTACGAGCAGTACTTC	CASVANGGQGPYEQYF
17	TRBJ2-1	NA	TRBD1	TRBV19	TGTGCCAGTACCCCTAGGGGGCAGTCGAGCTCCTACAATGAGCAGTTCTTC	CASTPRGQSSSYNEQFF
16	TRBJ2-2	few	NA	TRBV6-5	TGTGCCAGCAGTTACGAACCGGGGGCGAACACCGGGGAGCTGTTTTTT	CASSYEPGANTGELFF
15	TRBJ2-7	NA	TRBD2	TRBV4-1	TGCGCCAGCAGCCATGGGAGCGGGAGTGAACGCGAGCAGTACTTC	CASSHGSGSEREQYF
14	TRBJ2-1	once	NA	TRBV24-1	TGTGCCACCAGTGATTGGTACTCAAACCATGAGCAGTTCTTC	CATSDWYSNHEQFF
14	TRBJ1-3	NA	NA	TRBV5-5	TGTGCCAGCAGCTTTCAGGGGTCTGGAAACACCATATATTTT	CASSFQGSGNTIYF
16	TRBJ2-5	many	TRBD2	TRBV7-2	TGTGCCAGCAGCTTAGTGTCTAGCGGGCCCCAAGAGACCCAGTACTTC	CASSLVSSGPQETQYF
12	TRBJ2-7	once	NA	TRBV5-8	TGTGCCAGCACCTCTGGGGGGTCCGAGCAGTACTTC	CASTSGGSEQYF
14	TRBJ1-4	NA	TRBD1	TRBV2	TGTGCCAGCCAAGGGACAGGGGGGGATGAAAAACTGTTTTTT	CASQGTGGDEKLFF
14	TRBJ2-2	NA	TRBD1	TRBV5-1	TGCGCCAGCATCAAGGACAGGGGGACCGGGGAGCTGTTTTTT	CASIKDRGTGELFF
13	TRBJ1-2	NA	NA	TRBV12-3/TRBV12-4	TGTGCCAGCAGTTTAGGGGGGCACGATGGCTACACCTTC	CASSLGGHDGYTF
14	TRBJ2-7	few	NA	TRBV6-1	TGTGCCAGCAGTGATGAACAGCTGACCTACGAGCAGTACTTC	CASSDEQLTYEQYF
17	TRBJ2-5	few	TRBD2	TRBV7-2	TGTGCCAGCAGCCCCGAGGCGGGACTAGCGGCCCAAGAGACCCAGTACTTC	CASSPEAGLAAQETQYF
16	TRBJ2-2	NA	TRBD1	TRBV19	TGTGCCAGTAGTTTAAGACAGGGGGCGTCAGCAGGGGAGCTGTTTTTT	CASSLRQGASAGELFF
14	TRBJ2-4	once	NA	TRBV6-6	TGTGCCAGCAGTTTACAGGGTGCCAAAAACATTCAGTACTTC	CASSLQGAKNIQYF
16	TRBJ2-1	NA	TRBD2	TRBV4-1	TGCGCCAGCAGCCTCGTACTAGCGGGAGACAACAATGAGCAGTTCTTC	CASSLVLAGDNNEQFF
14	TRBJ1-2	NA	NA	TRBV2	TGTGCCAGCAGTGAACTAAACAGGGTGGAAGGCTACACCTTC	CASSELNRVEGYTF
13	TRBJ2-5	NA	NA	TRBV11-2	TGTGCCAGCAGCCAGGGGAACCAAGAGACCCAGTACTTC	CASSQGNQETQYF
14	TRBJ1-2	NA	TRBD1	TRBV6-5	TGTGCCAGCAGTCTACTCGACAGGGCGGGCGGCTACACCTTC	CASSLLDRAGGYTF
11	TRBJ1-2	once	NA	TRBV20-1	TGCAGTGCCCGGGGGGACTATGGCTACACCTTC	CSARGDYGYTF
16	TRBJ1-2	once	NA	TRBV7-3	TGTGCCAGCAGCTTAGTCCCCGGCAGGGCTAACTATGGCTACACCTTC	CASSLVPGRANYGYTF
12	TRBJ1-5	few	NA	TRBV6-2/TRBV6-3	TGTGCCAGCAGCCCCTCCAATCAGCCCCAGCATTTT	CASSPSNQPQHF
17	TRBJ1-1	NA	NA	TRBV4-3	TGCGCCAGCAGCCAAGAACGGGGCGGGACTCTGGGGACTGAAGCTTTCTTT	CASSQERGGTLGTEAFF
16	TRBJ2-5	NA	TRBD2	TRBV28	TGTGCCAGCAGTTTAGTTCGGGCTAGCGGTCGGGAGACCCAGTACTTC	CASSLVRASGRETQYF
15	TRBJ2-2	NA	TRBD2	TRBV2	TGTGCCAGCCGGACCAGCGGGACGAACACCGGGGAGCTGTTTTTT	CASRTSGTNTGELFF